A single sample is the source of the 26 T cell receptor beta chains below, sequenced in a study of CD8 T cells in ankylosing spondylitis. Each CDR3 protein is one row after TCRdb ran MiXCR on the 5' RACE reads. The sample includes approximately 180,000 distinct CDR3 sequences, approximately 18% of them seen just once. The material sequenced was blood, either unsorted or a sorted T cell fraction (not recorded which). The source is a male donor aged 5 to 29 with ankylosing spondylitis or in good health (not recorded which).

This clonotype was found many times. The chain recombines TRBV18 with TRBJ2-1; no clear D. Germline lookup yields CDR1 KGHSH and CDR2 LQKENI. V lost 3 bases and J lost 4, with 7 bases in between. This CDR3 contains 13 residues. The CDR3 is CASSPSEYNEQFF. The CDR3 nucleotides are TGTGCCAGCTCACCGAGCGAATACAATGAGCAGTTCTTC.

This clonotype appeared many times. This chain connects TRBV12-3 or TRBV12-4 to TRBJ2-2, with 9 bases aligning to TRBD1. The CDR3 contains 14 residues. The J segment lost 6 bases and the V segment lost 6 bases, leaving 5 bases of the junction unmatched. The CDR3 nucleotides are TGTGCCAGCAGGGGGGACAGGGTCGCCGGGGAGCTGTTTTTT. Amino acids: CASRGDRVAGELFF.

This clonotype appeared many times. The chain employs TRBV12-3 or TRBV12-4 and TRBJ2-2; unclear D gene. The CDR3 contains 12 residues. V dropped 9 bases and J dropped 3 bases, with 8 bases sitting between them. The chain's CDR3 is CASAPYTGELFF. The CDR3 DNA sequence: TGTGCCAGTGCCCCTTACACCGGGGAGCTGTTTTTT.

The rearrangement uses TRBV6-4 and TRBJ2-1; D may be TRBD2 (6 bases). This CDR3 comprises 14 residues. Germline V lookup: CDR1 MRHNA, CDR2 SNTAGT. Trimming left V 2 bases short and J 4 bases short, with 9 bases between. The CDR3 reads CASSDGLPYNEQFF. The CDR3 nucleotides are TGTGCCAGCAGTGACGGACTACCATACAATGAGCAGTTCTTC.

The gene calls are TRBV20-1 and TRBJ2-7; D uncertain. Trimming removed 3 bases from V and 3 bases from J, with 9 bases in between. Per the germline V gene, CDR1 is DFQATT and CDR2 is SNEGSKA (reference sequence). CDR3 size: 12 residues. The DNA for the CDR3 is TGCAGTGCTAGTGGCGGAGACTACGAGCAGTACGTC. It translates to CSASGGDYEQYV.

At least ten counts were recorded for this clonotype. This sequence joins TRBV4-1 and TRBJ2-2; 9 bases align to TRBD2. The junction had 13 bases not matched to a gene; V was cut back by 7 bases and J by 4 bases. This CDR3 contains 17 residues. From germline, CDR1 is MGHRA and CDR2 YSYEKL. In DNA form, the CDR3 reads TGCGCCAGCAAGAACGAGGCGGGAGGGGGAATCACCGGGGAGCTGTTTTTT. It codes for CASKNEAGGGITGELFF.

This clonotype was seen at least ten times. The rearrangement joins TRBV12-3 or TRBV12-4 to TRBJ2-7; 9 bases map to TRBD2. CDR3 length: 14 amino acids. The V and J ends lost 6 bases and 1 base, in that order; junction bases with no gene match: 4. CDR3 residues: CASSLLAGSYEQYF. The DNA of the CDR3 is TGTGCCAGCAGCCTTCTAGCGGGGTCCTACGAGCAGTACTTC.

In its sample, this clonotype was seen many times. The rearrangement links TRBV11-2 to TRBJ2-7; maybe TRBD2 (6 bases). This CDR3 has 17 residues. Germline CDR1 reads SGHAT; CDR2 reads FQNNGV. The V and J ends lost 4 bases and 7 bases respectively, with 26 bases between them. Here the CDR3 DNA reads TGTGCCAGCAGCTCCCCTGGTCTGGCGAGGGGAGGTGCAGAGCAGTACTTC. Protein sequence: CASSSPGLARGGAEQYF.

The chain carries TRBV10-1 and TRBJ2-7, with TRBD2 identical over 10 bases. The CDR3 totals 15 residues. The V and J ends lost 6 bases and 5 bases, in that order; junction bases with no gene match: 10. Per germline, CDR1 WNHNN and CDR2 SYGVQD (reference sequence). This CDR3 reads CASSPSASGSHEQYV. CDR3 nucleotides: TGCGCCAGCAGCCCTAGTGCTAGCGGGAGCCACGAGCAGTACGTC.

This clonotype came up a few times. The chain combines TRBV10-3 with TRBJ2-5, with TRBD2 matching over 7 bases. The germline V gene has CDR1 ENHRY and CDR2 SYGVKD. The V segment lost 0 bases and the J segment 2 bases; nucleotides outside the gene matches: 6. This CDR3 has 16 residues. For the CDR3, the DNA is TGTGCCATCAGTGAGTCAAACGGGAGGAATCAAGAGACCCAGTACTTC. Protein: CAISESNGRNQETQYF.

This clonotype was picked up many times. This chain links TRBV11-3 with TRBJ2-3, with TRBD2 identical over 7 bases. The CDR3 consists of 17 residues. CDR1 SGHNT and CDR2 YENEEA come from the germline V gene. V trimming: 4 bases; J trimming: 0 bases; junction bases outside the gene matches: 10. The CDR3 region is CASSSSVSGASTDTQYF. CDR3 coding DNA: TGTGCCAGCAGCTCCTCAGTCAGCGGGGCTAGCACAGATACGCAGTATTTT.

Many counts were recorded for this clonotype. V gene TRBV5-1 combines with J gene TRBJ2-3; 9 nucleotides line up with TRBD2. The V gene end was trimmed by 3 bases and the J gene end by 6 bases; junction bases not matched to a gene: 14. The CDR3 runs 17 residues. Germline CDR1 SGHRS, CDR2 YFSETQ. CDR3 DNA sequence: TGCGCCAGCAGCTCCGGCCTACTAGCGGGTTCGTCGGATACGCAGTATTTT. Residues: CASSSGLLAGSSDTQYF.

This clonotype came up many times. The chain couples TRBV6-5 to TRBJ2-3; a weak D match, TRBD2 (5 bases). This CDR3 is built from 13 residues. V lost 6 bases and J lost 2, with 9 bases in between. From germline, CDR1 is MNHEY and CDR2 SVGAGI. The CDR3 region has the DNA TGTGCCAGCAGGGGAGTTGTCACAGATACGCAGTATTTT. This codes for CASRGVVTDTQYF.

This clonotype was seen repeatedly, ten times or more. V usage is TRBV15 and J usage is TRBJ2-2; 12 nucleotides agree with TRBD2. CDR3 length equals 17 residues. CDR1 and CDR2 (germline): LNHNV, YYDKDF (reference sequence). Trimming cost V 3 bases and J 2 bases; bases outside gene matches: 4. The CDR3 region is CATSRAGLAGNTGELFF. The CDR3 DNA reads TGTGCCACCAGCAGGGCAGGACTAGCGGGAAACACCGGGGAGCTGTTTTTT.

This clonotype was found many times. The rearrangement links TRBV20-1 to TRBJ2-5, with D perhaps matching TRBD1 (6 bases). Germline assignment: CDR1 DFQATT and CDR2 SNEGSKA (reference sequence). The CDR3 contains 15 residues. Deletions cut 3 bases from V and 1 base from J, with 15 bases between. The CDR3 here is CSARGSTGIQETQYF. In DNA, the CDR3 is TGCAGTGCTAGGGGCTCCACAGGGATCCAAGAGACCCAGTACTTC.

The sample holds many counts of this clonotype. V and J are TRBV5-5 and TRBJ2-5; D gene uncertain. There are 13 residues in the CDR3. Germline V gene lookup returns CDR1 SGHKS and CDR2 YYEKEE (reference sequence). The ends were cut back, 6 bases at V and 1 base at J, with 10 bases in the middle. The CDR3 spells CASNPGLQETQYF. The CDR3 nucleotides read TGTGCCAGCAACCCCGGCCTCCAAGAGACCCAGTACTTC.

The sample holds many counts of this clonotype. The chain is built from TRBV3-1 and TRBJ1-1; no definite D call. V was clipped by 0 bases and J by 8 bases, with 10 bases between them. CDR3 length: 13 amino acids. Germline values: CDR1 LGHDT, CDR2 YNNKEL (reference sequence). CDR3 sequence (DNA): TGTGCCAGCAGCCAAGACCCGGGTCTGGAAGCTTTCTTT. It yields the protein CASSQDPGLEAFF.

The sample holds many counts of this clonotype. The V call is TRBV5-1, the J call TRBJ2-7; 9 bases match TRBD2. Per the germline V gene, CDR1 is SGHRS and CDR2 is YFSETQ. There are 16 residues in the CDR3. J lost 0 bases, V lost 0 bases, and 4 bases had no gene match. CDR3 sequence (DNA): TGCGCCAGCAGCTTGGGGGCGGGAGGGTACTCCTACGAGCAGTACTTC. Its protein is CASSLGAGGYSYEQYF.

This clonotype showed up many times. The chain is built from TRBV6-6 and TRBJ1-2, with D perhaps TRBD1 (5 bases). The CDR3 has 13 amino acids. CDR1 is MNHNY, CDR2 SVGAGI, per germline (reference sequence). Trimming shortened V by 7 bases and J by 6 bases, and 15 bases separated the two germline ends. CDR3 bases: TGTGCCAGCAACGGTCAGGGAGAAGATGGCTACACCTTC. Encoded protein: CASNGQGEDGYTF.

This clonotype was counted at least ten times. The CDR3 DNA reads TGTGCCAGCAGTTTAGGTGCTGGGACAGGGGGTAGGAAAGCCGGGGAGCTGTTTTTT. It yields the protein CASSLGAGTGGRKAGELFF. J is TRBJ2-2 and V is TRBV12-3 or TRBV12-4; 11 nucleotides line up with TRBD1. The ends lost 1 base at V and 6 bases at J; junction bases unmatched: 13. The CDR3 extends over 19 amino acids.

The rearrangement joins TRBV10-1 to TRBJ2-3; D is unclear. CDR1 and CDR2 from the germline V gene are WNHNN and SYGVQD (reference sequence). The V gene lost 0 bases and the J gene lost 4 bases, with 2 bases spanning the gap. This CDR3 contains 12 residues. CDR3 DNA: TGCGCCAGCAGTGAGTCCTCAGATACGCAGTATTTT. Protein sequence: CASSESSDTQYF.

The gene calls are TRBV11-2 and TRBJ2-7; D is perhaps TRBD1 or TRBD2 (5 bases each). The germline CDR1 and CDR2 sequences are SGHAT and FQNNGV. V shed 0 bases and J shed 3 bases, with 9 bases lying between them. The CDR3 spans 14 residues. CDR3 nucleotides: TGTGCCAGCAGCTTAGATACGGGGCACTACGAGCAGTACTTC. Protein sequence: CASSLDTGHYEQYF.

This clonotype was observed many times. The rearrangement links TRBV12-3 or TRBV12-4 to TRBJ2-5, with TRBD1 matching 11 bases. This CDR3 has 16 residues. V shed 8 bases and J 1 base; nucleotides not matched to a gene: 9. The CDR3 reads CASEYRGTGGQETQYF. CDR3 nucleotides: TGTGCCAGCGAATACCGAGGGACAGGGGGCCAAGAGACCCAGTACTTC.

This clonotype was counted ten times or more. V is TRBV2 and J is TRBJ2-7; TRBD1 might be the D (5 bases). V was pared by 8 bases and J by 2 bases, with 16 bases between. This CDR3 is built from 14 residues. Germline CDR1 reads SNHLY; CDR2 reads FYNNEI. Here the CDR3 reads CASRSAGSPYEQYF. The CDR3 region has the DNA TGTGCCAGCCGGAGTGCAGGGTCTCCCTACGAGCAGTACTTC.

The V and J genes are TRBV12-3 or TRBV12-4 and TRBJ2-3; the match to TRBD2 covers 13 bases. The V gene end was trimmed by 5 bases and the J gene end by 1 base; junction bases not matched to a gene: 3. The CDR3 length is 16 residues. In DNA form, the CDR3 reads TGTGCCAGCAGTACCGGACTAGCGGGAGGCACAGATACGCAGTATTTT. It is translated as CASSTGLAGGTDTQYF.

This clonotype was seen at least ten times. The chain couples TRBV5-1 to TRBJ2-7, with 10 nucleotides matching TRBD1. This CDR3 is 14 amino acids long. The trim removed 4 bases at V and 4 bases at J, leaving 5 bases unmatched. CDR1 is SGHRS and CDR2 is YFSETQ in the germline V gene. The CDR3 region is CASSARDRGYEQYF. CDR3 sequence (DNA): TGCGCCAGCAGCGCCCGGGACAGGGGTTACGAGCAGTACTTC.